The rows below give T cell receptor beta chains drawn from one sample of a study of blood T cell repertoires in COVID-19. Assay used: immunoSEQ multiplex PCR; TCRdb lists only in-frame clones, some missing. The table has approximately 130,000 clones, around 79% seen once. Material for sequencing was peripheral blood. These receptors were collected from a man at least 80 years old with acute or convalescent COVID-19. CDR3s include the opening cysteine and the closing phenylalanine or tryptophan. Each record gives: D gene, V gene, clone size, J gene, CDR3 DNA, CDR3 protein. The D gene is left open where the match is weak. Not every row has a clone size; where given, it reads once, few, many or a size class.

-,TRBV12-3/TRBV12-4,-,TRBJ1-4,TGTGCCAGCAGTCCCGGGACTCATGAAAAACTGTTTTTT,CASSPGTHEKLFF
-,TRBV5-1,-,TRBJ2-5,TGCGCCAGCAGCTCAGAGACCGGGACAACCCAAGAGACCCAGTACTTC,CASSSETGTTQETQYF
TRBD1,TRBV3-1/TRBV3-2,-,TRBJ2-1,TGTGCCAGCAGCCTGGGACAGGGAAATGAGCAGTTCTTC,CASSLGQGNEQFF
-,TRBV24-1,-,TRBJ1-1,TGTGCCACCAGTGGGCCGAACACTGAAGCTTTCTTT,CATSGPNTEAFF
TRBD2,TRBV4-2,-,TRBJ2-2,TGTGCCAGCTCCCCGGGTCGGGGGGGGAACACCGGGGAGCTGTTTTTT,CASSPGRGGNTGELFF
-,TRBV6-5,-,TRBJ1-1,TGTGCCAGCAGTTACTCGAGGGGGGGGCTCACTGAAGCTTTCTTT,CASSYSRGGLTEAFF
TRBD1,TRBV5-5,-,TRBJ1-1,TGTGCCAGCAGCTTGGCCCCAACAGGGGGGGCTGAAGCTTTCTTT,CASSLAPTGGAEAFF
TRBD1,TRBV5-1,once,TRBJ1-2,TGCGCCAGCAGCTTGGATGGGACAGGGGGGCTGGACTATGGCTACACCTTC,CASSLDGTGGLDYGYTF
-,TRBV2,-,TRBJ2-2,TGTGCCAGCACCCTCAGGGGTGCCACCGGGGAGCTGTTTTTT,CASTLRGATGELFF
-,TRBV12-3/TRBV12-4,-,TRBJ1-2,TGTGCCAGCAGTTTCAAATATGGCTACACCTTC,CASSFKYGYTF
-,TRBV6-5,once,TRBJ1-1,TGTGCCAGCAGTTACTCGAATCTAAACACTGAAGCTTTCTTT,CASSYSNLNTEAFF
-,TRBV5-6,-,TRBJ2-3,TGTGCCAGCAGCCCTTTTGTCCCGACTTGGCGCGAGCCAGATACGCAGTATTTT,CASSPFVPTWREPDTQYF
-,TRBV5-1,few,TRBJ1-2,TGCGCCAGCAGCCTCATATATTCCAGGGTGAATGGCTACACCTTC,CASSLIYSRVNGYTF
TRBD2,TRBV9,-,TRBJ2-7,TGTGCCAGCAGCGTAGAGCCTAGCGGGGGGCTGGGCGAGCAGTACTTC,CASSVEPSGGLGEQYF
-,TRBV2,-,TRBJ2-5,TGTGCCAGCAGTGGACAGCTCAATGGGTATGAGACCCAGTACTTC,CASSGQLNGYETQYF
-,TRBV11-2,-,TRBJ2-5,TGTGCCAGCAGCTTAGCGTCGTACCAAGAGACCCAGTACTTC,CASSLASYQETQYF